The rows below give T cell receptor beta chains drawn from one sample of a study of human T cells and chemical hapten exposure. TCRdb re-analysed the RACE reads in MiXCR, keeping a single row per CDR3 protein. The sample comprises approximately 100,000 distinct CDR3 sequences, about a tenth of which are singletons, and 2.5% to 3.5% rests with the top ten. The sequencing here drew on whole blood, taken in connection with sensitization to the hapten diphenylcyclopropenone (DPC). The receptors were sampled from a woman aged 40-49 years with alopecia areata. Some clones in this sample may be carry-over from other donors' samples. CDR3s include the opening cysteine and the closing phenylalanine or tryptophan. The D gene is left open where the match is weak. Clone size is not always given. Where it is, it says once, few, many or a class for expanded clones.

-	TRBV7-2	TRBJ2-7	-	CASSLTYITSYEQYF	TGTGCCAGCAGCTTAACGTACATTACTTCTTACGAGCAGTACTTC
-	TRBV9	TRBJ2-1	many	CASSGNEQFF	TGTGCCAGCAGCGGGAATGAGCAGTTCTTC
-	TRBV20-1	TRBJ1-1	few	CSARAGSANTEAFF	TGCAGTGCTAGAGCAGGGTCGGCGAACACTGAAGCTTTCTTT
-	TRBV5-1	TRBJ1-5	few	CASSLEGLAGQPQHF	TGCGCCAGCAGCTTGGAGGGATTAGCAGGTCAGCCCCAGCATTTT
TRBD2	TRBV27	TRBJ2-1	-	CASRWTSGGVVNEQFF	TGTGCCAGCAGGTGGACTAGCGGGGGAGTAGTTAATGAGCAGTTCTTC
-	TRBV6-1	TRBJ1-2	many	CASTSDPGRFPYGYTF	TGTGCCAGCACCTCGGACCCAGGGAGATTCCCTTATGGCTACACCTTC
-	TRBV7-2	TRBJ2-3	many	CATGLVHTDTQYF	TGTGCCACGGGACTTGTCCACACAGATACGCAGTATTTT
-	TRBV7-9	TRBJ1-2	many	CASSHWGEATPLGYTF	TGTGCCAGCAGCCATTGGGGGGAGGCAACTCCTCTAGGCTACACCTTC
-	TRBV7-2	TRBJ2-7	few	CASSLNGQVAYEQYF	TGTGCCAGCAGCTTAAATGGGCAGGTAGCCTACGAGCAGTACTTC
TRBD1	TRBV18	TRBJ2-2	many	CASSPAGQGAVTGELFF	TGTGCCAGCTCACCGGCGGGACAGGGGGCCGTGACCGGGGAGCTGTTTTTT
-	TRBV18	TRBJ1-1	few	CASSPERQAAFF	TGTGCCAGCTCACCGGAACGGCAGGCGGCTTTCTTT
TRBD1	TRBV11-2	TRBJ2-5	many	CASSHGDRGQETQYF	TGTGCCAGCAGCCACGGGGACAGGGGACAAGAGACCCAGTACTTC
TRBD1	TRBV2	TRBJ2-7	many	CAGRTGMYEQYF	TGTGCCGGAAGGACAGGGATGTACGAGCAGTACTTC